The entry below gives a single T cell receptor (beta chain) sequence along with its context. Its matching antigen is unknown. This specimen belongs to a study of immune cell composition in non-small cell lung cancer. Study results and limitations: 75% of squamous and around a third of adenocarcinoma cases had tumour-associated clones >0.5%. Smoking pack-years did not significantly correlate with tumour TCR-beta clonality. Lung adenocarcinomas had lower top 10 clone scores and clonality than squamous tumours.

Template was genomic DNA from frozen, unsorted single-cell suspensions. The CDR3 runs to 13 residues. Germline CDR1 is SGHVS and CDR2 is FNYEAQ. V was cut by 0 bases and J by 9 bases, with 9 bases left in between. Here immunoSEQ multiplex PCR was the method, and the copy in TCRdb shows in-frame clones only, minus some. The sample contains around 9,100 clones, roughly 76% of which appear only once. The sequenced sample consisted of lung tumor tissue. The chain has TRBV7-6 and TRBJ2-1, with D unclear. The clonotype was recovered from a human donor with non-small cell lung cancer. The CDR3 here is CASSLARPAEQFF. The CDR3 region has the DNA TGTGCCAGCAGCTTAGCGCGACCAGCTGAGCAGTTCTTC.